The 7 T cell receptor beta chains in this list originate from one sample, sequenced in a study of CD8 T cells in Susac syndrome. cDNA came from roughly 0.47 to 1 ug RNA primed by random hexamers. TCRdb re-derived calls from the immunoSEQ multiplex PCR reads in MiXCR, one entry per CDR3 protein. The sample shows about 240,000 distinct CDR3 sequences, around 96% of them seen only once. Material for sequencing was CD4+ T cells from PBMCs. Receptors originate from a human donor with Susac syndrome.

The chain has TRBV20-1 and TRBJ2-7; 7 bases agree with TRBD2. J was trimmed by 3 bases and V by 4 bases; bases with no gene match: 6. This CDR3 region has 13 residues. In germline, CDR1 is DFQATT, CDR2 SNEGSKA (reference sequence). The CDR3 reads CSAKGEGVYEQYF. The CDR3 DNA is TGCAGTGCTAAAGGGGAGGGAGTCTACGAGCAGTACTTC.

The J gene is TRBJ2-1, the V gene TRBV20-1; D possibly matches TRBD1 or TRBD2 (5 bases each). Per the germline V gene, CDR1 is DFQATT and CDR2 is SNEGSKA (reference sequence). V dropped 3 bases and J dropped 9 bases, with 18 bases sitting between them. CDR3 size: 14 residues. CDR3 residues: CSASSTSNGGEQFF. The CDR3 DNA is TGCAGTGCTAGTAGCACAAGCAATGGGGGTGAGCAGTTCTTC.

The rearrangement uses TRBV13 and TRBJ2-1; the match to TRBD2 covers 7 bases. The CDR3 length is 15 residues. CDR1 is PRHDT, CDR2 FYEKMQ, per germline (reference sequence). J gave up 0 bases and V 3 bases, and 2 bases lay outside the gene matches. Here the CDR3 reads CASSFTGGSYNEQFF. In DNA, the CDR3 is TGTGCCAGCAGCTTCACGGGGGGCTCCTACAATGAGCAGTTCTTC.

The chain couples TRBV30 to TRBJ2-1; 7 bases agree with TRBD2. V shed 5 bases, J shed 10 bases, and the junction held 11 bases outside the gene matches. CDR3 length: 13 residues. Germline CDR1 GTSNPN, CDR2 SVGIG (reference sequence). DNA of the CDR3: TGTGCCTGGCGGAGCGGGACCCCGAAAGAGCAGTTCTTC. Residues: CAWRSGTPKEQFF.

The chain combines TRBV30 with TRBJ2-3, with D tentatively TRBD1 (6 bases). Germline values: CDR1 GTSNPN, CDR2 SVGIG (reference sequence). The CDR3 runs 12 residues. V was pared by 4 bases and J by 6 bases, with 11 bases between. The DNA of the CDR3 is TGTGCCTGGAATCCGCAGGGGGATACGCAGTATTTT. Protein: CAWNPQGDTQYF.

The chain has TRBV29-1 and TRBJ1-1; D is ambiguous. The CDR3 is 12 residues long. The V gene's germline CDR1 is SQVTM and CDR2 ANQGSEA. The CDR3 loop reads CSWSPPGPEAFF. Here the CDR3 DNA reads TGCAGTTGGTCCCCCCCAGGCCCTGAAGCTTTCTTT.

The chain links TRBV6-5 to TRBJ1-1, with D possibly matching TRBD1 (5 bases). With 5 bases removed from V and 5 bases from J, the gap between germline ends came to 12 bases. Germline V lookup: CDR1 MNHEY, CDR2 SVGAGI. The CDR3 runs to 13 residues. The CDR3 loop is CASSRAGQTEAFF. CDR3 nucleotides: TGTGCCAGCAGTCGGGCAGGGCAAACTGAAGCTTTCTTT.